The rows below give T cell receptor beta chains drawn from one sample of a study of response to subunit inactivated influenza vaccine. TCRdb recomputed calls from the RT-PCR reads with MiXCR, one row per CDR3 protein. The data show over 800,000 distinct CDR3 sequences, 21% seen once. The material was PBMCs from blood, obtained roughly 5 days after vaccination. Receptors originate from a man aged 50 or older who received an inactivated influenza vaccine. Each CDR3 is given with its conserved first and last residue. D genes are given only for firm matches. Not every row has a clone size; where given, it reads once, few, many or a size class.

V gene,clone size,J gene,D gene,CDR3 DNA,CDR3 protein
TRBV6-6,few,TRBJ2-5,.,TGTGCCAGCAGTTACTCGAGGGTCGAGACCCAGTACTTC,CASSYSRVETQYF
TRBV29-1,.,TRBJ2-1,TRBD1,TGCAGCGTTGAGTTAGGGACAGGGGGGAATGAGCAGTTCTTC,CSVELGTGGNEQFF
TRBV28,.,TRBJ2-6,.,TGTGCCAGCAGTTTTAGCAGGGTGGGGGCCAACGTCCTGACTTTC,CASSFSRVGANVLTF
TRBV7-2,.,TRBJ2-1,.,TGTGCCAGCAGCTTACAGCGATACTCCTACAATGAGCAGTTCTTC,CASSLQRYSYNEQFF
TRBV11-2,few,TRBJ1-5,TRBD1,TGTGCCAGCAGCGACCATTATACAGGGGAGGTGAGCAATCAGCCCCAGCATTTT,CASSDHYTGEVSNQPQHF
TRBV29-1,few,TRBJ2-7,.,TGCAGCGGCCGACAGGGGTCGAGCGGGAGCTACGAGCAGTACTTC,CSGRQGSSGSYEQYF
TRBV20-1,few,TRBJ1-1,.,TGCAGTGCTACAGCCCAGTTAGAAGCTTTCTTT,CSATAQLEAFF
TRBV2,.,TRBJ2-3,TRBD1,TGTGCCAGCAGCGGACAGGGGGCTAAGACAGATACGCAGTATTTT,CASSGQGAKTDTQYF
TRBV28,many,TRBJ2-1,.,TGTGCCAGCAGTTCACAGGGAAATGAGCAGTTCTTC,CASSSQGNEQFF
TRBV7-2,few,TRBJ1-5,TRBD1,TGTGCCAGCAGCGCCTCAGGGGGAGTAGGGCCCCAGCATTTT,CASSASGGVGPQHF
TRBV7-2,.,TRBJ2-7,.,TGTGCCAGCGGACAGTCGAGGGACTACGAGCAGTACTTC,CASGQSRDYEQYF